This T cell receptor beta chain was found in a study of regulatory T cells in long-lasting Graves disease (dated by TCRdb to 2020 to 2023). Broadly, across the study: In the newly diagnosed Graves' disease group, patients had been taking antithyroid drugs for less than 3 months. A total of roughly 35 samples underwent TCR sequencing: around 13 from persistent and 20 from newly diagnosed Graves' disease patients. The study was registered as a clinical trial and conducted in China. Patients with persistent Graves' disease were compared with patients with newly diagnosed Graves' disease using TCR sequencing and RNA sequencing of peripheral blood.

This clonotype was detected only once. The target of this receptor is not known. The CDR3 does not end in the conserved phenylalanine or tryptophan, so this is likely a read error. Interpreted using the paper, the time point label stands for: newly diagnosed GD, antithyroid drugs for less than 3 months. RNA was extracted from PBMCs in TRIzol for both TCR sequencing and RNA sequencing. The diagnosis of Graves' disease followed American Thyroid Association guidelines. Patients for the study were recruited at an endocrinology department in Xi'an, China. Each patient gave approximately 10 milliliters of peripheral blood, collected in an EDTA anticoagulant tube. Ficoll Paque Plus density gradient separation was used to isolate PBMCs, and no additional T cell sorting was done. RNA quality was checked with an Agilent 2100 Bioanalyzer and agarose gel, and concentration with a NanoDrop 2000. V lost 4 bases and J lost 4 bases; the stretch between them is 8 bases long. The CDR3 is 13 residues long, counting both termini. Kept here is only the CDR3 DNA, which spans 39 bases and is read in frame from base 1. CDR1 MNHEY and CDR2 SMNVEV are derived from the germline V gene (reference sequence).

The research as a whole found: As a limitation, the authors acknowledged that the small sample size may reduce accuracy. Sequencing and analysis were restricted to the TCR beta chain. Persistent disease showed preferential use of TRBV28, TRBJ1-2 and TRBJ2-5, whereas newly diagnosed disease favored TRBV20-1 and TRBJ2-1. The study examined only peripheral blood because the primary lesion, thyroid tissue, could not be accessed. Persistent patients shared more public clonotypes among themselves (roughly 2,700) than newly diagnosed patients did (roughly 910). Persistent Graves' disease patients showed lower TCR Shannon entropy and fewer highly expanded clones than newly diagnosed patients, suggesting clonal expansion.

Libraries were built with multiplex PCR. Sequencing took place on an Illumina HiSeq 4000. CDR3 regions were amplified by Arm-PCR with iRepertoire HTBI primers to construct TCR beta libraries. Gel purification was performed on PCR products prior to sequencing. Concerning the study's data processing: Gene usage analysis of CDR3 amino acid clonotypes used the roughly 60 TRBV and approximately 13 TRBJ segments found across samples. COPE and FqMerger were used to merge the filtered high-quality paired reads into contigs. BLAST was used to align contigs to IMGT TRBV, TRBD and TRBJ reference genes, with CDR3 defined following IMGT. Any clonotype with a frequency above 0.1% was classified as a highly expanded clone. Repertoire diversity was measured by Shannon entropy, and V-J evenness by the Gini coefficient. Public clonotypes were defined as clonotypes shared by more than one individual. TCRdb reran the public reads through fastp at Q25 and MiXCR, keeping productive beta chains. Rows with a matching CDR3 protein are joined into one entry that keeps the most common DNA and genes. TCRdb assigned the V and J calls; the authors' analysis was not used. Counted in this sample were hundreds of thousands of distinct CDR3 sequences; around 17% of them appeared once. Clones ranked in the top ten supply around 19% of the sample.

The same specimen was also included in a second study, on T cells in Graves' hyperthyroidism and ophthalmopathy. Reported in the second study: Stable Graves' hyperthyroidism was defined as the absence of progression to ophthalmopathy over 18 months of follow-up. The hyperthyroidism patients were between 18 and 65 years old and newly diagnosed, with a disease duration of less than 2 months. The study excluded patients with uncontrolled infections, other autoimmune diseases, pregnancy or lactation. Diagnoses relied on clinical symptoms, serum thyroxine and TRAb, thyroid ultrasound and orbital computed tomography. The first round of RT-PCR for the TCR CDR3 was performed with the HTBI primer set and the Qiagen OneStep RT-PCR kit. Most expanded thyroid clonotypes (frequency above 0.001) were also found in blood, which suggests that blood repertoires may mirror thyroid immune responses. A 13 V-J signature model separated ophthalmopathy from stable hyperthyroidism, with about 90% sensitivity and 81% to 83% specificity in cross-validation and 80%/75% in testing. During validation, the model predicted progression to ophthalmopathy a median of about 6.5 months ahead of onset, with around 71% sensitivity and almost 75% specificity. To identify TCR V-J signatures that set the groups apart, the researchers used a discovery cohort of roughly 100 patients, made up of 40 to 45 with Graves' ophthalmopathy and some 55 with stable Graves' hyperthyroidism. Prospective prediction of ophthalmopathy was tested in an independent validation cohort consisting of under 20 hyperthyroidism patients and approximately 16 patients who later progressed to ophthalmopathy. For training and testing, the approximately 97 patients in the discovery cohort were randomly divided in a 7:3 ratio. In six Graves' hyperthyroidism patients, the study also compared T-cell repertoires from thyroid tissue with T-cell repertoires from blood. Once sampling was done, hyperthyroidism patients were given methimazole at a starting dose of 30 mg daily, whereas ophthalmopathy patients were given high-dose intravenous methylprednisolone. The libraries were constructed in a second round of multiplex PCR and then size-selected and purified. Sequencing of the libraries was done on an Illumina HiSeq2000 using paired-end 100 bp reads. Raw data were processed with SOAPnuke, discarding reads with adapters, uncalled bases, mean Phred below 15, or no exact constant-primer or identifier match. High-quality paired reads were merged with COPE v1.2.5, and unique nucleotide sequences were defined as clonotypes. MiTCR v1.1 was used to align clonotypes to the IMGT TRBV, TRBD and TRBJ reference segments. Only V-J combinations with frequency above 0.0001, covering 98% to 99.2% of repertoires, were analysed. A TCS score was defined as the ratio between F50 (clonal expansion) and ExV (chaos), using BLOSUM62-based TCRdist between CDR3 peptides within each V-J. Welch's t-statistics and random forest reduced fewer than 550 V-J features to under 15, which were used in a naive Bayes classifier (R e1071). No statistical method was used to set the sample size in advance, and investigators knew the group allocation. TCR Vbeta CDR3 sequencing of fewer than 150 peripheral blood samples (around 45 ophthalmopathy, roughly 72 hyperthyroidism and roughly 17 progressor patients) is reported in the paper.

The origin of this receptor is a woman aged 25-40 years with Graves disease. Donor details come from another sample of the same person, matched by shared clones. This chain is built from TRBV27 and TRBJ1-3; the D gene is perhaps TRBD1, on 5 matching bases. The material sequenced was peripheral blood mononuclear cells (PBMCs), taken at new diagnosis, from a patient treated with antithyroid drugs. The DNA sequence is given as TGTGCCAGCAGTTATAGGGACGGAAACACCATATATTCT. Its protein is CASSYRDGNTIYS.